This entry is about one TCR beta chain. Its antigen is unidentified. Data came from immunoSEQ multiplex PCR; TCRdb stores just in-frame clones and leaves some out. Of 350,000 to 450,000 clones in the sample, approximately 81% are singletons; the top ten hold roughly 3.1%. The data derive from a study of Ad26.COV2.S vaccination and SARS-CoV-2 variants. Findings of the study overall: The breadth of spike-specific CD8+ and CD4+ T cell responses after vaccination was reportedly substantial.

Treatment reported: some 20 received Ad26.COV2.S at low or high dose, single or two shots; 5 received placebo; per-sample allocation not given. Sampling occurred on day 63 after the first vaccine or placebo injection. This specimen consisted of peripheral blood, obtained in a trial of Ad26.COV2.S vaccine versus placebo. The sequence was obtained from a person aged 18-65 years who received the Ad26.COV2.S COVID-19 vaccine or a placebo.

The DNA of the CDR3 is TGTGCCAGCAGCGAATCGGTGAACACTGAAGCTTTCTTT. Encoded protein: CASSESVNTEAFF. The chain links TRBV9 to TRBJ1-1; D gene ambiguous. The V and J ends lost 3 bases and 0 bases respectively, with 6 bases between them. The CDR3 runs to 13 residues. CDR1 is SGDLS and CDR2 is YYNGEE in the germline V gene.